The 22 T cell receptor beta chains given below trace back to one sample, sequenced in a study of OX40 agonist ivuxolimab in advanced cancers. Only in-frame clones appear in the TCRdb table, and some are missing; sequencing was by immunoSEQ multiplex PCR. Of around 65,000 clones listed, 80% to 95% are singletons. The sample consisted of CD4+ or CD8+ T cells sorted from blood, taken in a trial of the OX40 agonist ivuxolimab. The receptors originated from an adult with an advanced solid tumor such as melanoma, head and neck, liver or kidney cancer.

The CDR3 DNA follows: TGTGCCAGCAGCTTAGTTGGGGCGACGGAGGAGACCCAGTACTTC. Its protein is CASSLVGATEETQYF. This chain connects TRBV7-9 to TRBJ2-5; a possible D gene is TRBD1 (5 bases). Germline V CDR1 and CDR2: SEHNR, FQNEAQ (reference sequence). Between the trimmed V and J ends, which lost 1 base and 5 bases, there was a span of 14 bases. The length of the CDR3 is 15 residues.

This clone was detected only once. The chain couples TRBV6-1 to TRBJ2-5; D is ambiguous. There are 15 residues in the CDR3. Trimming pared 7 bases from V and 2 bases from J, leaving 17 bases between. Germline assignment: CDR1 MNHNS and CDR2 SASEGT. The CDR3: CASTFKIGSQETQYF. For the CDR3, the DNA is TGTGCCAGCACATTTAAGATCGGATCGCAAGAGACCCAGTACTTC.

The V call is TRBV13, the J call TRBJ2-5; 8 bases fit TRBD2. Unmatched junction bases numbered 2, after V lost 6 bases and J lost 5 bases. There are 12 residues in the CDR3. The germline CDR1 and CDR2 sequences are PRHDT and FYEKMQ (reference sequence). CDR3 nucleotides: TGTGCCAGCAGATCGGGGGGGGAGACCCAGTACTTC. Its protein is CASRSGGETQYF. Complete variable domain (other parts from reference TRBV13 and TRBJ2-5): AAGVIQSPRHLIKEKRETATLKCYPIPRHDTVYWYQQGPGQDPQFLISFYEKMQSDKGSIPDRFSAQQFSDYHSELNMSSLELGDSALYFCASRSGGETQYFGPGTRLLVL.

This chain links TRBV19 with TRBJ2-7; the D is unclear. The length of the CDR3 is 12 residues. Trimming removed 10 bases at V and 4 bases at J, with 14 bases between. From germline, CDR1 is LNHDA and CDR2 SQIVND (reference sequence). In DNA, the CDR3 is TGTGCCACAGAAAACTTGAATTACGAGCAGTACTTC. Translating gives CATENLNYEQYF.

V usage is TRBV5-1 and J usage is TRBJ2-7; D may be TRBD1 (6 bases). V was clipped by 1 base and J by 2 bases, with 16 bases between them. Per the germline V gene, CDR1 is SGHRS and CDR2 is YFSETQ. The CDR3 loop spans 16 amino acids. CDR3 sequence reads: CASSLLGPGDPYEQYF. The CDR3 bases are TGCGCCAGCAGCTTGCTAGGTCCAGGGGACCCCTACGAGCAGTACTTC.

V and J are TRBV5-5 and TRBJ1-1; D is unresolved. This CDR3 contains 15 residues. CDR1 is SGHKS, CDR2 YYEKEE, per germline (reference sequence). V was shortened by 0 bases and J by 4 bases, with 13 bases between the two germline ends. The chain's CDR3 is CASSLVFGAGTEAFF. The CDR3 DNA follows: TGTGCCAGCAGCTTGGTTTTCGGCGCCGGCACTGAAGCTTTCTTT. Together with reference TRBV5-5 and TRBJ1-1, the CDR3 gives the full variable domain: DAGVTQSPTHLIKTRGQQVTLRCSPISGHKSVSWYQQVLGQGPQFIFQYYEKEERGRGNFPDRFSARQFPNYSSELNVNALLLGDSALYLCASSLVFGAGTEAFFGQGTRLTVV.

V and J are TRBV29-1 and TRBJ2-3; 8 bases align to TRBD2. The CDR3 is made up of 14 amino acids. Germline trimming cut 3 bases from V and 3 bases from J; bases unmatched to any gene: 5. Germline CDR1 SQVTM, CDR2 ANQGSEA. The CDR3 DNA is TGCAGCGTTGAGCGGGGGGAGAGAACAGATACGCAGTATTTT. Amino acid sequence: CSVERGERTDTQYF.

This clone turned up a few times. The rearrangement uses TRBV9 and TRBJ2-1; 8 bases are shared with TRBD2. The germline V gene has CDR1 SGDLS and CDR2 YYNGEE. The junction had 9 bases not matched to a gene; V was cut back by 4 bases and J by 6 bases. The CDR3 totals 15 residues. The DNA for the CDR3 is TGTGCCAGCAGCACAACCGGGACTAGAGGCAATGAGCAGTTCTTC. It yields the protein CASSTTGTRGNEQFF.

The chain recombines TRBV4-1 with TRBJ1-1; 8 bases map to TRBD1. In germline, CDR1 is MGHRA, CDR2 YSYEKL. The junction had 7 bases not matched to a gene; V was cut back by 4 bases and J by 6 bases. The CDR3 consists of 14 residues. The CDR3 nucleotides are TGCGCCAGCAGCCTTACCCCAGGGGGCTCTGAAGCTTTCTTT. It specifies CASSLTPGGSEAFF.

V is TRBV6-5 and J is TRBJ1-2; D unresolved. CDR1 is MNHEY and CDR2 is SVGAGI in the germline V gene. Between the trimmed V and J ends, which lost 2 bases and 5 bases, there was a span of 9 bases. This CDR3 has 13 residues. The DNA of the CDR3 is TGTGCCAGCAGTTACAGCGGCGCATATGGCTACACCTTC. This translates into CASSYSGAYGYTF.

The chain joins TRBV18 to TRBJ1-5; no firm D call. Germline loops: CDR1 KGHSH, CDR2 LQKENI. The CDR3 is 15 amino acids. V lost 6 bases to trimming and J lost 4 bases, with 16 bases between them. In DNA, the CDR3 is TGTGCCAGCTCCCCCCTTGAAAGTCGTAATCAGCCCCAGCATTTT. Its translation is CASSPLESRNQPQHF.

This clone came up once. This chain links TRBV27 with TRBJ2-1; 14 nucleotides agree with TRBD2. The CDR3 contains 15 residues. Germline V gene lookup returns CDR1 MNHEY and CDR2 SMNVEV (reference sequence). Trimming removed 5 bases from V and 7 bases from J; junction bases left unmatched: 4. The CDR3 protein is CASSKGTSGSNEQFF. The CDR3 DNA reads TGTGCCAGCAGTAAAGGGACTAGCGGGAGTAATGAGCAGTTCTTC.

The chain uses TRBV21-1 and TRBJ2-7; whether TRBD1, the table's D call, matches the DNA was not checked. TRBV21-1 is assigned pseudogene status. The CDR3 runs 13 residues. The CDR3 region is CASSRDKTYEQYF. Written as DNA, the CDR3 is TGTGCCAGCTCCCGGGACAAGACCTACGAGCAGTACTTC.

The rearrangement links TRBV6-5 to TRBJ2-4; D perhaps matches TRBD1 (7 bases). With 0 bases removed from V and 1 base from J, the gap between germline ends came to 10 bases. CDR3 size: 16 residues. CDR1 and CDR2 (germline): MNHEY, SVGAGI. CDR3: CASSYSPGGAKNIQYF. Written as DNA, the CDR3 is TGTGCCAGCAGTTACTCGCCAGGGGGGGCCAAAAACATTCAGTACTTC.

The chain employs TRBV19 and TRBJ1-2; no firm D call. The CDR3 has 16 residues. Germline values: CDR1 LNHDA, CDR2 SQIVND (reference sequence). Trimming left V 5 bases short and J 3 bases short, with 19 bases between. DNA for the CDR3: TGTGCCAGTAGTTCCCTCGCGGGGAGGTCTCACTATGGCTACACCTTC. As protein: CASSSLAGRSHYGYTF.

The chain combines TRBV7-9 with TRBJ2-3; D unresolved. Germline assignment: CDR1 SEHNR and CDR2 FQNEAQ (reference sequence). The ends were cut back, 0 bases at V and 4 bases at J, with 11 bases in the middle. CDR3 length equals 15 residues. The CDR3 DNA follows: TGTGCCAGCAGCTTAGCGATACGCGAGGCAGATACGCAGTATTTT. Its translation: CASSLAIREADTQYF.

This sequence joins TRBV6-5 and TRBJ2-7; 8 bases map to TRBD1. The CDR3 loop spans 14 amino acids. V trimming: 0 bases; J trimming: 3 bases; junction bases outside the gene matches: 1. The germline V gene has CDR1 MNHEY and CDR2 SVGAGI. The CDR3 here is CASSYSDRVYEQYF. CDR3 DNA sequence: TGTGCCAGCAGTTACTCGGACAGGGTCTACGAGCAGTACTTC.

This clone has a single count. The CDR3 here is CASIRKNTEAFF. The CDR3 DNA follows: TGTGCCAGCATCCGCAAGAACACTGAAGCTTTCTTT. The genes are TRBV2 and TRBJ1-1; D call uncertain. Per the germline V gene, CDR1 is SNHLY and CDR2 is FYNNEI. The CDR3 consists of 12 residues. The V gene lost 7 bases and the J gene lost 1 base, with 7 bases spanning the gap.

The rearrangement uses TRBV2 and TRBJ2-7; 7 positions agree with TRBD2. CDR3 length equals 11 residues. Germline V CDR1 and CDR2: SNHLY, FYNNEI. The junction had 0 bases not matched to a gene; V was cut back by 8 bases and J by 2 bases. This CDR3 is CASGGAYEQYF. The CDR3 nucleotides are TGTGCCAGCGGGGGGGCCTACGAGCAGTACTTC.

The chain links TRBV11-2 to TRBJ2-1, with 7 nucleotides matching TRBD2. The trim removed 5 bases at V and 5 bases at J, leaving 12 bases unmatched. The CDR3 totals 16 residues. The germline CDR1 and CDR2 sequences are SGHAT and FQNNGV. CDR3: CASSPAGLGFDNEQFF. The CDR3 nucleotides are TGTGCCAGCAGCCCAGCCGGACTAGGTTTCGACAATGAGCAGTTCTTC.

The chain has TRBV5-6 and TRBJ1-5, with D unresolved. The germline gives CDR1 SGHDT, CDR2 YYEEEE. There are 15 residues in the CDR3. V was shortened by 0 bases and J by 1 base, with 8 bases between the two germline ends. The CDR3 loop reads CASSLGWESNQPQHF. The CDR3 DNA is TGTGCCAGCAGCTTGGGGTGGGAAAGCAATCAGCCCCAGCATTTT.

V gene TRBV19 combines with J gene TRBJ2-7; D gene uncertain. This CDR3 is built from 15 residues. Deletions cut 1 base from V and 6 bases from J, with 16 bases between. Germline CDR1 reads LNHDA; CDR2 reads SQIVND (reference sequence). This CDR3 is CASSIVWARGAEQYF. The CDR3 DNA is TGTGCCAGTAGTATAGTATGGGCTCGAGGTGCCGAGCAGTACTTC.